These 18 T cell receptor beta chains came from one sample sequenced in a study of CD8 T cells in ankylosing spondylitis. Overall study results and limits: Ankylosing spondylitis blood seemed to carry a telltale TCR beta motif made of roughly 8 highly homologous variants.

These receptors are not linked to any known antigen. TCRdb analysed the 5' RACE reads with MiXCR anew, one entry per CDR3 protein. The sample lists about 500,000 distinct CDR3 sequences; 10% to 15% were seen once. The sample taken for sequencing was blood, either unsorted or a sorted T cell fraction (not recorded which). All receptors come from a male donor with ankylosing spondylitis.

The rearrangement uses TRBV20-1 and TRBJ2-3, with 9 bases matching TRBD2. This CDR3 comprises 14 residues. Germline V gene lookup returns CDR1 DFQATT and CDR2 SNEGSKA (reference sequence). V shed 2 bases and J 6 bases; nucleotides not matched to a gene: 6. CDR3 residues: CSARQSSGKDTQYF. CDR3 sequence (DNA): TGCAGTGCTAGACAGTCTAGCGGGAAGGATACGCAGTATTTT.

V and J are TRBV25-1 and TRBJ2-1; 11 bases are shared with TRBD2. J gave up 10 bases and V 6 bases, and 11 bases lay outside the gene matches. Germline CDR1 is MGHDK and CDR2 is SYGVNS. The CDR3 has 15 amino acids. Here the CDR3 reads CASRSPLAGVREQFF. CDR3 bases: TGTGCCAGCAGAAGTCCACTAGCGGGAGTGCGGGAGCAGTTCTTC.

This clonotype was found many times. The CDR3 coding sequence is TGTGCCAGCAGCCAAAAATACGGGACTAGCACAACCAATGAGCAGTTCTTC. This gives the protein CASSQKYGTSTTNEQFF. The chain recombines TRBV14 with TRBJ2-1, with 9 bases identical to TRBD2. V lost 2 bases, J lost 6 bases, and 11 bases stayed unmatched. The CDR3 contains 17 residues. CDR1 and CDR2 from the germline V gene are SGHDN and FVKESK.

This clonotype occurred a few times. The chain employs TRBV28 and TRBJ2-1; 10 nucleotides agree with TRBD2. Per germline, CDR1 MDHEN and CDR2 SYDVKM. The CDR3 length is 15 residues. V lost 5 bases and J lost 7; bases outside the gene matches: 8. The CDR3 coding sequence is TGTGCCAGCAGTACAACTAGCGGGATTACTAATGAGCAGTTCTTC. It codes for CASSTTSGITNEQFF.

The J gene is TRBJ2-2, the V gene TRBV2; D unresolved. The V gene lost 7 bases and the J gene lost 2 bases, with 11 bases spanning the gap. The germline CDR1 and CDR2 sequences are SNHLY and FYNNEI. CDR3 length equals 14 residues. CDR3 sequence: CASKTVLNTGELFF. DNA for the CDR3: TGTGCCAGCAAAACGGTTCTCAACACCGGGGAGCTGTTTTTT.

The chain joins TRBV7-2 to TRBJ2-3; 7 bases are shared with TRBD2. Germline V gives CDR1 SGHTA, CDR2 FQGNSA. V lost 8 bases and J lost 4; bases outside the gene matches: 9. The CDR3 totals 14 residues. CDR3 in DNA: TGTGCCAGCGGAGCGGGGTCCCCGGCAGATACGCAGTATTTT. Its translation is CASGAGSPADTQYF.

This clonotype was counted between two and nine times. The chain has TRBV10-3 and TRBJ2-1, with TRBD2 matching 10 bases. The CDR3 runs to 15 residues. V dropped 11 bases and J dropped 5; count of bases not matched to a gene: 12. The germline V gene encodes CDR1 ENHRY and CDR2 SYGVKD. CDR3 nucleotides: TGTGCCGCAGGCCTCCTAGCGGGAGAGGACAATGAGCAGTTCTTC. Amino acids: CAAGLLAGEDNEQFF.

The sample holds a few counts of this clonotype. The genes are TRBV7-2 and TRBJ1-1; 9 bases map to TRBD1. CDR3 size: 15 residues. The trim removed 3 bases at V and 3 bases at J, leaving 5 bases unmatched. Germline-derived CDR1 and CDR2 are SGHTA and FQGNSA. CDR3 sequence (DNA): TGTGCCAGCAGCTTTTTGGGACAGGGCTACACTGAAGCTTTCTTT. The encoded protein is CASSFLGQGYTEAFF. Complete variable domain (other parts from reference TRBV7-2 and TRBJ1-1): GAGVSQSPSNKVTEKGKDVELRCDPISGHTALYWYRQSLGQGLEFLIYFQGNSAPDKSGLPSDRFSAERTGGSVSTLTIQRTQQEDSAVYLCASSFLGQGYTEAFFGQGTRLTVV.

This clonotype was counted a few times. The V call is TRBV30, the J call TRBJ2-7; the D gene is possibly TRBD1 (6 bases). V lost 7 bases and J lost 3, with 19 bases in between. Germline V lookup: CDR1 GTSNPN, CDR2 SVGIG (reference sequence). The CDR3 consists of 14 residues. The CDR3 protein is CALKFNRDNYEQYF. The CDR3 DNA reads TGTGCCTTGAAGTTTAATCGGGACAACTACGAGCAGTACTTC.

In its sample, this clonotype was seen a few times. The V gene is TRBV9, the J gene TRBJ2-3; TRBD2 agrees at 10 bases. CDR1 and CDR2 (germline): SGDLS, YYNGEE. The length of the CDR3 is 13 residues. J was trimmed by 4 bases and V by 6 bases; bases with no gene match: 2. The CDR3 sequence is CASTSGSPDTQYF. Written as DNA, the CDR3 is TGTGCCAGCACTAGCGGGAGTCCAGATACGCAGTATTTT.

This clonotype was picked up a small number of times. This chain joins TRBV11-1 and TRBJ2-5; D remains unclear. Trimming cost V 6 bases and J 1 base, with 9 bases left between them. Germline lookup yields CDR1 SGHAT and CDR2 FQDESV (reference sequence). The CDR3 spans 13 residues. CDR3 nucleotide sequence: TGTGCCAGCAGAGGACGTAGCCAAGAGACCCAGTACTTC. It yields the protein CASRGRSQETQYF.

Here the CDR3 reads CASAGTRPPNYEQYV. In DNA form, the CDR3 reads TGTGCCAGCGCCGGGACACGTCCCCCGAACTACGAGCAGTACGTC. The chain couples TRBV2 to TRBJ2-7, with a possible D match to TRBD1 (6 bases). V lost 8 bases to trimming and J lost 3 bases, with 20 bases between them. Germline CDR1 is SNHLY and CDR2 is FYNNEI. The CDR3 loop spans 15 amino acids.

This clonotype was seen a few times. The chain employs TRBV5-1 and TRBJ2-2; 8 positions agree with TRBD1. Trimming cost V 4 bases and J 4 bases; bases outside gene matches: 3. Germline V gene data show CDR1 as SGHRS and CDR2 as YFSETQ. This CDR3 spans 14 amino acids. CDR3 sequence reads: CASSGQGFTGELFF. The DNA for the CDR3 is TGCGCCAGCAGCGGACAGGGATTCACCGGGGAGCTGTTTTTT.

This clonotype came up many times. The chain links TRBV29-1 to TRBJ2-1; D gene uncertain. This CDR3 is built from 12 residues. V was pared by 3 bases and J by 10 bases, with 13 bases between. Germline CDR1 SQVTM, CDR2 ANQGSEA. CDR3 sequence reads: CSVDSPGGEQFF. In nucleotides, the CDR3 is TGCAGCGTTGACTCCCCAGGTGGGGAGCAGTTCTTC.

This chain uses TRBV6-5 with TRBJ2-7, with 7 bases matching TRBD1. Unmatched junction bases numbered 5, after V lost 4 bases and J lost 2 bases. This CDR3 has 14 residues. CDR1 MNHEY and CDR2 SVGAGI come from the germline V gene. CDR3 coding DNA: TGTGCCAGCAGTTCCCGGGACAGTGCCTACGAGCAGTACGTC. The encoded protein is CASSSRDSAYEQYV.

The chain carries TRBV14 and TRBJ2-5; 13 bases agree with TRBD2. Germline V lookup: CDR1 SGHDN, CDR2 FVKESK. V lost 4 bases and J lost 1; bases outside the gene matches: 12. This CDR3 spans 19 amino acids. CDR3 in DNA: TGTGCCAGCAGCCCAGAGGGCCTACTAGCGGGAGGGATCCAAGAGACCCAGTACTTC. The encoded protein is CASSPEGLLAGGIQETQYF.

J is TRBJ2-1 and V is TRBV9; D gene uncertain. V gave up 0 bases and J gave up 0 bases, with 10 bases separating them. Per the germline V gene, CDR1 is SGDLS and CDR2 is YYNGEE. The CDR3 extends over 16 amino acids. The CDR3 sequence is CASSVASSTSYNEQFF. DNA for the CDR3: TGTGCCAGCAGCGTAGCGTCCAGCACCTCCTACAATGAGCAGTTCTTC.

This rearrangement joins TRBV7-8 to TRBJ2-3; 10 nucleotides line up with TRBD2. Per the germline V gene, CDR1 is SGHVS and CDR2 is FQNEAQ. The CDR3 consists of 17 residues. V was clipped by 0 bases and J by 4 bases; unmatched bases: 7. For the CDR3, the DNA is TGTGCCAGCAGCTTAGCGCCTAGCGGGAGTGTGGCAGATACGCAGTATTTT. Encoded protein: CASSLAPSGSVADTQYF.